This TCR beta chain was sequenced during a study of CXCR3-negative and CXCR3-positive naive CD8 T cells. Study outcomes and limitations: Most assays used freshly isolated PBMCs, as cryopreservation partially reduced CXCR3. A higher hydrophobicity marked the TRB CDR3s of CXCR3-positive naive cells versus CXCR3-negative naive cells.

Germline-derived CDR1 and CDR2 are MNHEY and SVGAGI. This CDR3 comprises 13 residues. The libraries of TRB cDNA were constructed through 5' RACE using UMI labels. TCRdb reworked the 5' RACE reads into one entry per CDR3 protein, no DNA. There are about 89,000 distinct CDR3 sequences in the sample, with 0.53% held by the top ten. In the case of this clonotype: The antigen remains undetermined.

This chain links TRBV6-5 with TRBJ2-5; TCRdb selects TRBD2, and the lack of DNA leaves this call unchecked. The sample taken for sequencing was naive CXCR3+ CD8+ T cells from blood. The subset: CD45RO-CCR7+CD27+CD95- naive CD8+ T cells expressing CXCR3 (TNR3+). This receptor was identified in a human donor in good health. Some clones in this sample may be carry-over from other donors' samples. CDR3 region: CASSLAPQETQYF.